Here is one T cell receptor beta chain with its context. This same CDR3 is encoded by further DNA sequences in the sample. This sample stems from a study of blood T cell repertoires in COVID-19. Whole-study context: COVID-19 samples from acute and convalescent phases originated in the United States, Italy and Spain. T cells, B-cell-depleted T cells, or PBMCs provided the cDNA or gDNA that served as material.

Per the original methods: Cell counts per sample came from amplifying reference gene primers. Sequencing used immunoSEQ multiplex PCR; TCRdb keeps in-frame clones, though not all of them. That table gives V, J and clone size, and the DNA gave D and trimming. The data contain tens of thousands of clones, roughly 77% of them seen just once; the ten biggest clones take up 24%. The CDR3 contains 15 residues. Trimming removed 0 bases at V and 1 base at J, with 10 bases between. CDR1 is SGHRS and CDR2 is YFSETQ in the germline V gene. Sequencing was done on a sample of peripheral blood. The receptor comes from a human donor in a cohort sampled during active COVID-19. This chain connects TRBV5-1 to TRBJ1-1; the D gene is possibly TRBD1 (6 bases). The CDR3 DNA reads as TGCGCCAGCAGCTTGGGGGGACAAACGAACACTGAAGCTTTCTTT. Translated, it gives CASSLGGQTNTEAFF.